This TCR beta chain was recorded in a study of blood T cell repertoires in COVID-19. Study in general: Samples of COVID-19 (acute and convalescent) were obtained from the United States, Italy and Spain. The cDNA or gDNA used as material had been derived from T cells, B-cell-depleted T cells, or PBMCs.

Germline CDR1 reads KGHSH; CDR2 reads LQKENI. There are 15 residues in the CDR3. Unmatched junction bases numbered 4, after V lost 2 bases and J lost 9 bases. Original handling: Amplification of reference gene primers was used by the study to estimate nucleated cell counts. Generated by immunoSEQ multiplex PCR, the TCRdb table keeps only in-frame clones and is missing some. V, J and clone size reflect that table, while D and trimming were determined from the DNA. The sample consists of about 92,000 clones, about 85% of them appearing once. The rearrangement uses TRBV18 and TRBJ1-6, with 10 bases that match TRBD1. Sample: peripheral blood. The origin of this receptor is a human donor in a cohort sampled during active COVID-19. CDR3 in amino acids: CASSPEGQGGSPLHF. The CDR3 DNA is TGTGCCAGCTCACCAGAAGGACAGGGGGGTTCACCCCTCCACTTT.